These 20 T cell receptor beta chains came from one sample sequenced in a study of blood T cell repertoires in COVID-19. Some clones are missing from TCRdb's copy, which holds only in-frame ones; the method was immunoSEQ multiplex PCR. Of about 330,000 clones in the sample, roughly 85% were seen once. Sequencing was done on a sample of peripheral blood. These receptors all come from a human donor in a cohort sampled during active COVID-19.

V is TRBV19 and J is TRBJ1-6, with no clear D. The V gene lost 6 bases and the J gene lost 10 bases, with 16 bases spanning the gap. The germline gives CDR1 LNHDA, CDR2 SQIVND (reference sequence). The CDR3 is 14 amino acids. CDR3 amino acids: CASSRHEVRSPLHF. The CDR3 coding sequence is TGTGCCAGTAGCCGCCACGAGGTTAGGTCACCCCTCCACTTT.

The rearrangement uses TRBV4-1 and TRBJ1-1; D is uncertain. V lost 4 bases, J lost 1 base, and 10 bases lay in between. There are 14 residues in the CDR3. Germline CDR1 is MGHRA and CDR2 is YSYEKL. CDR3 region: CASSLTDKNTEAFF. In DNA, the CDR3 is TGCGCCAGCAGCCTCACAGACAAGAACACTGAAGCTTTCTTT.

The J gene is TRBJ2-7, the V gene TRBV29-1; weak D call: TRBD2 (5 bases). The CDR3 runs to 10 residues. The germline gives CDR1 SQVTM, CDR2 ANQGSEA. V was cut by 6 bases and J by 6 bases, with 9 bases left in between. The chain's CDR3 is CSVTTSEQYF. CDR3 nucleotides: TGCAGCGTCACCACTAGCGAGCAGTACTTC.

This sequence joins TRBV9 and TRBJ1-1, with TRBD1 as a possible D gene (6 bases). V gave up 5 bases and J gave up 1 base, with 12 bases separating them. Germline V gene sequence: CDR1 SGDLS, CDR2 YYNGEE. The CDR3 spans 14 residues. The CDR3 spells CASRGDTPNTEAFF. In DNA form, the CDR3 reads TGTGCCAGCAGAGGGGACACCCCGAACACTGAAGCTTTCTTT.

V and J are TRBV19 and TRBJ1-1; the D gene is possibly TRBD1 (5 bases). Germline V gene sequence: CDR1 LNHDA, CDR2 SQIVND (reference sequence). Deletions cut 3 bases from V and 2 bases from J, with 10 bases between. CDR3 length: 14 amino acids. The CDR3 DNA sequence: TGTGCCAGTAGTATGACCAGGGTCAACACTGAAGCTTTCTTT. It codes for CASSMTRVNTEAFF.

The chain carries TRBV6-1 and TRBJ1-5; possible D gene TRBD1, 5 bases. This CDR3 is 16 amino acids long. Trimming cost V 6 bases and J 2 bases, with 17 bases left between them. Looked up from germline, CDR1 is MNHNS and CDR2 is SASEGT. CDR3 in DNA: TGTGCCAGCAGCGAATCCAGGGCGAGCGGCAATCAGCCCCAGCATTTT. Protein product: CASSESRASGNQPQHF.

The chain couples TRBV19 to TRBJ1-5, with 7 bases lining up with TRBD1. The germline CDR1 and CDR2 sequences are LNHDA and SQIVND (reference sequence). V shed 1 base, J shed 0 bases, and the junction held 3 bases outside the gene matches. This CDR3 contains 16 residues. The CDR3 DNA follows: TGTGCCAGTAGTATAGCCTGGACAGGTAGCAATCAGCCCCAGCATTTT. It is translated as CASSIAWTGSNQPQHF.

The rearrangement joins TRBV14 to TRBJ1-1; D gene uncertain. The V gene lost 8 bases and the J gene lost 0 bases, with 10 bases spanning the gap. CDR1 is SGHDN and CDR2 is FVKESK in the germline V gene. The CDR3 has 13 residues. CDR3 sequence (DNA): TGTGCCAGCTCCCGCGGCATGAACACTGAAGCTTTCTTT. Its translation: CASSRGMNTEAFF. The variable domain in full, completed from reference TRBV14 and TRBJ1-1, reads EAGVTQFPSHSVIEKGQTVTLRCDPISGHDNLYWYRRVMGKEIKFLLHFVKESKQDESGMPNNRFLAERTGGTYSTLKVQPAELEDSGVYFCASSRGMNTEAFFGQGTRLTVV.

The chain links TRBV9 to TRBJ2-7; D ambiguous. In germline, CDR1 is SGDLS, CDR2 YYNGEE. The length of the CDR3 is 15 residues. V lost 0 bases, J lost 0 bases, and 10 bases lay in between. CDR3 loop: CASSVGDTSSYEQYF. CDR3 nucleotide sequence: TGTGCCAGCAGCGTAGGTGACACGTCCTCCTACGAGCAGTACTTC.

This clone was seen only once. The CDR3 protein is CASSLMPTGEKLFF. The CDR3 DNA follows: TGTGCCAGCAGCTTAATGCCGACAGGCGAAAAACTGTTTTTT. The gene calls are TRBV7-2 and TRBJ1-4; possibly TRBD1 for D (6 bases). V was cut by 2 bases and J by 8 bases, with 12 bases left in between. The CDR3 is made up of 14 amino acids. CDR1 and CDR2 (germline): SGHTA, FQGNSA.

This rearrangement joins TRBV10-3 to TRBJ1-5; 10 bases are shared with TRBD1. Germline loops: CDR1 ENHRY, CDR2 SYGVKD. V lost 6 bases and J lost 7; bases outside the gene matches: 6. The CDR3 consists of 14 residues. The CDR3 region is CAIRGQGEEQPQHF. The CDR3 nucleotides are TGTGCCATCAGAGGACAGGGGGAGGAACAGCCCCAGCATTTT.

The CDR3 loop reads CASSARQVYEQYF. The CDR3, as DNA: TGTGCCAGCAGCGCCCGGCAGGTCTACGAGCAGTACTTC. The chain joins TRBV2 to TRBJ2-7, with D uncertain. Trimming removed 6 bases from V and 3 bases from J, with 12 bases in between. Per the germline V gene, CDR1 is SNHLY and CDR2 is FYNNEI. The CDR3 loop spans 13 amino acids.

This chain joins TRBV28 and TRBJ2-2; TRBD2 is a possible D gene (6 bases). V was trimmed by 6 bases and J by 8 bases, leaving 19 bases between them. The CDR3 totals 15 residues. Germline CDR1 is MDHEN and CDR2 is SYDVKM. CDR3 nucleotides: TGTGCCAGCAGCTCTCTTCGGGACTCCGGGGGGGAGCTGTTTTTT. The encoded protein is CASSSLRDSGGELFF.

The J gene is TRBJ2-3, the V gene TRBV7-9, with 7 positions matching TRBD2. The germline CDR1 and CDR2 sequences are SEHNR and FQNEAQ (reference sequence). Trimming cost V 6 bases and J 1 base; bases outside gene matches: 19. The CDR3 has 19 residues. The CDR3 DNA reads TGTGCCAGCAGTTCGAGCGGGGCCGCGTACGCGACCGGCACAGATACGCAGTATTTT. This sequence encodes CASSSSGAAYATGTDTQYF.

The chain links TRBV24-1 to TRBJ1-4, with TRBD1 matching 8 bases. V gave up 3 bases and J gave up 7 bases; unmatched junction bases: 9. CDR3 length equals 16 residues. CDR1 and CDR2 (germline): KGHDR, SFDVKD. The CDR3: CATSDPRTGMGEKLFF. Here the CDR3 DNA reads TGTGCCACCAGTGATCCTAGGACAGGGATGGGTGAAAAACTGTTTTTT.

The chain couples TRBV10-3 to TRBJ2-3, with TRBD2 identical over 8 bases. Trimming removed 7 bases from V and 3 bases from J; junction bases left unmatched: 3. This CDR3 region has 13 residues. CDR1 ENHRY and CDR2 SYGVKD come from the germline V gene. The CDR3 spells CAITGRETDTQYF. As DNA, the CDR3 is TGTGCCATCACCGGGAGGGAAACAGATACGCAGTATTTT.

This clone has just one count. This chain connects TRBV25-1 to TRBJ1-1; unclear D gene. The CDR3 runs 12 residues. The ends were cut back, 6 bases at V and 3 bases at J, with 8 bases in the middle. Germline V CDR1 and CDR2: MGHDK, SYGVNS. This CDR3 is CASRVLDTEAFF. The CDR3 DNA is TGTGCCAGCAGGGTTCTAGACACTGAAGCTTTCTTT.

The rearrangement joins TRBV6-1 to TRBJ2-7; the match to TRBD1 covers 7 bases. Looked up from germline, CDR1 is MNHNS and CDR2 is SASEGT. This CDR3 region has 15 residues. Trimming took 3 bases from V and 2 from J; bases not matched to a gene: 7. This chain's CDR3 is CASSETGILTYEQYF. CDR3 bases: TGTGCCAGCAGTGAGACAGGGATCCTTACCTACGAGCAGTACTTC.

This chain links TRBV5-1 with TRBJ2-7, with 9 bases lining up with TRBD1. CDR1 is SGHRS, CDR2 YFSETQ, per germline. The CDR3 sequence is 14 residues long. J gave up 7 bases and V 6 bases, and 11 bases lay outside the gene matches. In DNA, the CDR3 is TGCGCCAGCACCCTAAGGACAGGGGCGGGTGAGCAGTACTTC. It encodes CASTLRTGAGEQYF.

The V and J genes are TRBV11-2 and TRBJ1-3, with a possible D match to TRBD1 (5 bases). This CDR3 contains 16 residues. The V end was cut by 3 bases, the J end by 0 bases, with 12 bases between. Germline-derived CDR1 and CDR2 are SGHAT and FQNNGV. This chain's CDR3 is CASSFSGESSGNTIYF. The DNA of the CDR3 is TGTGCCAGCAGCTTCTCGGGGGAGAGCTCTGGAAACACCATATATTTT.